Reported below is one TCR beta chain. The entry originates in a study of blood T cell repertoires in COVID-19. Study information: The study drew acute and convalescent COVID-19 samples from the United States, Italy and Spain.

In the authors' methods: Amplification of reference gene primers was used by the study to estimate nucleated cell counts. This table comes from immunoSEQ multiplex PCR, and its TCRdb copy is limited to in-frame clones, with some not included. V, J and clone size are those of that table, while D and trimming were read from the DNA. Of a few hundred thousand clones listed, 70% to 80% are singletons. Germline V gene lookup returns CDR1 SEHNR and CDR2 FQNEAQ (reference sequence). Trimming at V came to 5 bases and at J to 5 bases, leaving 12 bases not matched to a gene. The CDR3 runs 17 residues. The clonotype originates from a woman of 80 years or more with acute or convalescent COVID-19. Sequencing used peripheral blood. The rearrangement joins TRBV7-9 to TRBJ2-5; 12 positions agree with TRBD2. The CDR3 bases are TGTGCCAGCAGCCTAGGACTAGCGGGGACAATGGGGGAGACCCAGTACTTC. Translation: CASSLGLAGTMGETQYF.